This TCR beta chain was captured by sequencing in a study of response to subunit inactivated influenza vaccine. Whole-study findings and limits: Authors proposed each seasonal influenza vaccination draws in few new T cells.

MiXCR was run by TCRdb on the RT-PCR reads, yielding one entry per CDR3 protein. The repertoire has hundreds of thousands of distinct CDR3 sequences, roughly 14% of them found once; the top ten carry around 10%. Germline loops: CDR1 DFQATT, CDR2 SNEGSKA (reference sequence). The length of the CDR3 is 16 residues. As to this clonotype: What it recognizes is unknown. One end of the junction fails to match germline, which may point to a read error.

The source of this sequence is a middle-aged man who received an inactivated influenza vaccine. Sequenced here: PBMCs from blood, sampled 12 days after vaccination. The rearrangement links TRBV20-1 to TRBJ2-1, with D hard to call. CDR3 nucleotides: TGCAGTGCCCTTCCCCCTCCCTCTGTGTCCTACAACGAGCAGTTCTTC. Translated: CSALPPPSVSYNEQFF.